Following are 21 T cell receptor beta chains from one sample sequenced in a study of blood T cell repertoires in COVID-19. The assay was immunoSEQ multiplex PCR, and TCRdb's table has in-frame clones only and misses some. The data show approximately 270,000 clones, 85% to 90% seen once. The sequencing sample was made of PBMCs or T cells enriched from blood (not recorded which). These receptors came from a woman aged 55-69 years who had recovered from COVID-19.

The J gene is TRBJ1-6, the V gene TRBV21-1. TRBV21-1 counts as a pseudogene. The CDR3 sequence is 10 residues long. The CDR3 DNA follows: TGTGCCGGGGGGGTGTCACCCCTCCACTTT. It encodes CAGGVSPLHF.

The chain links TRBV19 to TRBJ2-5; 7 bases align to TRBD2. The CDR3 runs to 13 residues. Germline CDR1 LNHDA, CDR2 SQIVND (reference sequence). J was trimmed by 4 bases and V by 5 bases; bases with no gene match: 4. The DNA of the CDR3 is TGTGCCAGTAGTCTTGGGGGGGGAGAGACCCAGTACTTC. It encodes CASSLGGGETQYF.

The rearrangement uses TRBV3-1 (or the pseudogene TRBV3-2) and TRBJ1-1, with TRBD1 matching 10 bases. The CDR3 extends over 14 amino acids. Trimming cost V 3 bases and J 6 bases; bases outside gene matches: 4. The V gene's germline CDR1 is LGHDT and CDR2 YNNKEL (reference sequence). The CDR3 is CASSHPGQGAEAFF. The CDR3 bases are TGTGCCAGCAGCCACCCTGGACAGGGGGCTGAAGCTTTCTTT.

The CDR3 nucleotides read TGTGCCAGCAGCGCGCCTGGAAACACCATATATTTT. It encodes CASSAPGNTIYF. J is TRBJ1-3 and V is TRBV3-1 (or the pseudogene TRBV3-2); D gene unclear. Germline-derived CDR1 and CDR2 are LGHDT and YNNKEL (reference sequence). Trimming took off 5 bases at V and 2 bases at J, with 4 bases between the two ends. The CDR3 loop spans 12 amino acids.

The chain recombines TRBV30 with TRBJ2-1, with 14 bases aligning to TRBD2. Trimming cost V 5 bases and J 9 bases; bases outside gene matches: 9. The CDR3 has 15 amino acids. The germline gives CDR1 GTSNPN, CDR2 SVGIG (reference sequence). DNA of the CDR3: TGTGCCTGGTCTCAAAAGGGACTAGCGGGGGTTGAGCAGTTCTTC. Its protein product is CAWSQKGLAGVEQFF.

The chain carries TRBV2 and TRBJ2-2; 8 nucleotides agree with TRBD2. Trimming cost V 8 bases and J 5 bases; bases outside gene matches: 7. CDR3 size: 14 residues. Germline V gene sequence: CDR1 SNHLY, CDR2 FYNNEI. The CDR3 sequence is CASRDLAGTGELFF. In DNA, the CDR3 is TGTGCCAGCCGGGACTTAGCGGGGACCGGGGAGCTGTTTTTT.

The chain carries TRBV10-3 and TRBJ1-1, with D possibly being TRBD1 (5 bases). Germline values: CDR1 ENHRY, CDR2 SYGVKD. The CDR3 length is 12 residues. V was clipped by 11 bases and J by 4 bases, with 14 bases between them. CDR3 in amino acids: CAGGTEFTEAFF. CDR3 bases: TGTGCCGGAGGGACTGAGTTCACTGAAGCTTTCTTT.

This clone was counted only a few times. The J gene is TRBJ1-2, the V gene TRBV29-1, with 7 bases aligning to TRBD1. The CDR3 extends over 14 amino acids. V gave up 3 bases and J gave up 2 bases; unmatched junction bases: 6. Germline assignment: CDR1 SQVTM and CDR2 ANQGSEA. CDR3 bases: TGCAGCGTTGATTCAGGGGGTATAAACTATGGCTACACCTTC. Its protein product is CSVDSGGINYGYTF. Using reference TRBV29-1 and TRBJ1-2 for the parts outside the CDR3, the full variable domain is SAVISQKPSRDICQRGTSLTIQCQVDSQVTMMFWYRQQPGQSLTLIATANQGSEATYESGFVIDKFPISRPNLTFSTLTVSNMSPEDSSIYLCSVDSGGINYGYTFGSGTRLTVV.

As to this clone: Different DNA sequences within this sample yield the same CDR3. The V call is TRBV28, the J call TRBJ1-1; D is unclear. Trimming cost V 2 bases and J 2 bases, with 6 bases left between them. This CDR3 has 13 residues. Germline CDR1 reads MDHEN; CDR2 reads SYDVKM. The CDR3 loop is CASSLDTNTEAFF. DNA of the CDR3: TGTGCCAGCAGTTTAGACACCAACACTGAAGCTTTCTTT.

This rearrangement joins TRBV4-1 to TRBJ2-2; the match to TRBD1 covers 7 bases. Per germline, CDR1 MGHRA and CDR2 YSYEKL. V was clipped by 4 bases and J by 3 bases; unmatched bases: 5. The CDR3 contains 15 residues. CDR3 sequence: CASSPHRGYTGELFF. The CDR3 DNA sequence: TGCGCCAGCAGCCCCCACAGGGGTTACACCGGGGAGCTGTTTTTT.

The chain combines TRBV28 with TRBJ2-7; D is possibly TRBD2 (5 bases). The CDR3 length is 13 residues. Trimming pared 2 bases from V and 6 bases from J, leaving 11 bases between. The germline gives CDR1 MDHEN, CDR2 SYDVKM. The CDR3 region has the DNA TGTGCCAGCAGTTTAAAGGCTAGCTTCGAGCAGTACTTC. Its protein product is CASSLKASFEQYF.

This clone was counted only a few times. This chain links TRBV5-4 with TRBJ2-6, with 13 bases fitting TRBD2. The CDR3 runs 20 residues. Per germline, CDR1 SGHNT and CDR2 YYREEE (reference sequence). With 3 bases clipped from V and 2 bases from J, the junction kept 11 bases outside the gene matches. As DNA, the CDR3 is TGTGCCAGCAGCTCCGCGCAGGGACTAGCGGGACTGGCTGGGGCCAACGTCCTGACTTTC. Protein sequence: CASSSAQGLAGLAGANVLTF.

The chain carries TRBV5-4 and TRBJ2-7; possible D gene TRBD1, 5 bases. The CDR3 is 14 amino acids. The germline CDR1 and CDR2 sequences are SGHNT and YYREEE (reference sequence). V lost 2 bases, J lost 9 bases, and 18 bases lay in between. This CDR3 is CASSFRSTEGVQYF. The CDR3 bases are TGTGCCAGCAGCTTTCGAAGCACAGAAGGGGTGCAGTACTTC. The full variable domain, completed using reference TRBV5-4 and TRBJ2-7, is ETGVTQSPTHLIKTRGQQVTLRCSSQSGHNTVSWYQQALGQGPQFIFQYYREEENGRGNFPPRFSGLQFPNYSSELNVNALELDDSALYLCASSFRSTEGVQYFGPGTRLTVT.

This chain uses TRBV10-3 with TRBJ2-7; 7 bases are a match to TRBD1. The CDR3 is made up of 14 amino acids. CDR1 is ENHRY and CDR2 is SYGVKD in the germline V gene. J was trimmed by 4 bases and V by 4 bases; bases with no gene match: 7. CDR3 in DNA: TGTGCCATCAGTGTCGGGCAGGGGGTTTACGAGCAGTACTTC. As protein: CAISVGQGVYEQYF.

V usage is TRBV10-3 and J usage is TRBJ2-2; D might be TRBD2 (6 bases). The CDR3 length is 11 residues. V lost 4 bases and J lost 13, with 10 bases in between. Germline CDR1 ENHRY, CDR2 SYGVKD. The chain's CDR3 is CAISGQGLLFF. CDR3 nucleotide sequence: TGTGCCATCAGTGGGCAGGGACTGCTGTTTTTT.

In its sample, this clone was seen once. CDR3 sequence: CASSLVPGNQPQHF. The CDR3 region has the DNA TGCGCCAGCAGCTTGGTTCCAGGGAACCAGCCCCAGCATTTT. This rearrangement joins TRBV5-1 to TRBJ1-5, with D perhaps TRBD1 (5 bases). V lost 0 bases and J 7 bases, leaving 11 bases between the germline ends. Germline CDR1 reads SGHRS; CDR2 reads YFSETQ. The CDR3 has 14 amino acids. Full variable domain (remainder filled in from reference TRBV5-1 and TRBJ1-5): KAGVTQTPRYLIKTRGQQVTLSCSPISGHRSVSWYQQTPGQGLQFLFEYFSETQRNKGNFPGRFSGRQFSNSRSEMNVSTLELGDSALYLCASSLVPGNQPQHFGDGTRLSIL.

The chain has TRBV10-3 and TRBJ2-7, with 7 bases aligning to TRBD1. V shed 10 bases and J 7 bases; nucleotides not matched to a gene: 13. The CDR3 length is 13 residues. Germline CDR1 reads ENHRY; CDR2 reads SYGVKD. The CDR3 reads CATWDRGKGEQYF. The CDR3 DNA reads TGTGCCACCTGGGACAGAGGAAAAGGAGAGCAGTACTTC.

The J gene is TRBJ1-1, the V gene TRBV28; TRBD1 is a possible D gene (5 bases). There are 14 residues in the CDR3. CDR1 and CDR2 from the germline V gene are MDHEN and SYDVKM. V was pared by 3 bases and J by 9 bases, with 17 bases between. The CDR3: CASSLGPLGGKAFF. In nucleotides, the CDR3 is TGTGCCAGCAGTTTGGGGCCCCTCGGGGGAAAAGCTTTCTTT.

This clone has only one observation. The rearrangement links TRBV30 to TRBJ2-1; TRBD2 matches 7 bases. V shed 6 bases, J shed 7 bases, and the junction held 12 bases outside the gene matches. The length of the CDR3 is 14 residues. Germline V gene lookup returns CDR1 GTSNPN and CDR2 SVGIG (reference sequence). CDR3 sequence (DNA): TGTGCCTGCAACCCTGCTAGCGGCACAAATGAGCAGTTCTTC. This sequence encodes CACNPASGTNEQFF. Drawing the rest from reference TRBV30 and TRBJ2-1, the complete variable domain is SQTIHQWPATLVQPVGSPLSLECTVEGTSNPNLYWYRQAAGRGLQLLFYSVGIGQISSEVPQNLSASRPQDRQFILSSKKLLLSDSGFYLCACNPASGTNEQFFGPGTRLTVL.

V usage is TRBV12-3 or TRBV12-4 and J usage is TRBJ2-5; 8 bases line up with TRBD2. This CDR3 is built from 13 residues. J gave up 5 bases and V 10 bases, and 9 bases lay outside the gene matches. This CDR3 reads CATRRAGVETQYF. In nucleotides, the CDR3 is TGTGCCACACGGCGAGCGGGGGTTGAGACCCAGTACTTC.

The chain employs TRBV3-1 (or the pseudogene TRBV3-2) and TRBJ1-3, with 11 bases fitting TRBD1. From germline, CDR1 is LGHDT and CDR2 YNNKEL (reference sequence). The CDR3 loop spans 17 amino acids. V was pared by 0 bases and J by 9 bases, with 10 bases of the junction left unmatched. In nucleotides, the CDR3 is TGTGCCAGCAGCCAAGAGCCCAGGACAGGGGGCACTGGCACCATATATTTT. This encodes CASSQEPRTGGTGTIYF.